The next 23 T cell receptor beta chains were all read from a single sample in a study of cytomegalovirus exposure and HLA in healthy donors. The PCR had 60 Vbeta and 13 Jbeta primers. Data came from immunoSEQ multiplex PCR; TCRdb stores just in-frame clones and leaves some out. Altogether about 130,000 clones are present, around 85% being singletons, with the ten largest covering under 2%. Sequences were obtained from PBMCs. The receptors stem from a boy aged 5-17 years in good health and CMV-seronegative.

The CDR3 sequence is CASSDGTVTDTQYF. In nucleotides, the CDR3 is TGTGCCAGCAGTGACGGGACAGTCACAGATACGCAGTATTTT. The rearrangement uses TRBV6-4 and TRBJ2-3, with 7 bases lining up with TRBD1. J lost 2 bases, V lost 2 bases, and 1 base had no gene match. Germline values: CDR1 MRHNA, CDR2 SNTAGT. The CDR3 is 14 residues long.

In this sample, this clone turned up once. This chain joins TRBV12-5 and TRBJ2-3; 8 nucleotides match TRBD1. This CDR3 comprises 16 residues. From germline, CDR1 is LGHNT and CDR2 FRNRAP. V lost 4 bases to trimming and J lost 5 bases; unmatched junction nucleotides: 11. CDR3 protein: CASGSQTGVREDTQYF. In DNA form, the CDR3 reads TGTGCTAGTGGTTCCCAGACAGGGGTAAGAGAAGATACGCAGTATTTT.

The chain is built from TRBV29-1 and TRBJ1-1, with D possibly being TRBD1 (5 bases). CDR3 length: 16 amino acids. In germline, CDR1 is SQVTM, CDR2 ANQGSEA. V was cut by 2 bases and J by 9 bases, with 25 bases left in between. The chain's CDR3 is CSVEWGQNLDWSKAFF. Here the CDR3 DNA reads TGCAGCGTTGAATGGGGCCAGAATCTCGATTGGAGTAAAGCTTTCTTT.

The chain combines TRBV7-2 with TRBJ2-7; 9 nucleotides align to TRBD2. Germline CDR1 SGHTA, CDR2 FQGNSA. This CDR3 has 16 residues. J was trimmed by 2 bases and V by 4 bases; bases with no gene match: 9. The CDR3 loop reads CASSWDRSGGTYEQYF. CDR3 coding DNA: TGTGCCAGCAGCTGGGACAGAAGCGGGGGGACCTACGAGCAGTACTTC.

The chain links TRBV4-1 to TRBJ2-7, with 7 nucleotides matching TRBD2. The trim removed 1 base at V and 7 bases at J, leaving 10 bases unmatched. Per the germline V gene, CDR1 is MGHRA and CDR2 is YSYEKL. The CDR3 consists of 15 residues. CDR3 coding DNA: TGCGCCAGCAGCCAAGCTGGTGGGAGGGCGCAGGAGCAGTACTTC. Its protein product is CASSQAGGRAQEQYF.

The chain links TRBV10-3 to TRBJ2-3, with TRBD1 identical over 8 bases. Germline V gene data show CDR1 as ENHRY and CDR2 as SYGVKD. The CDR3 is 17 residues long. V was pared by 0 bases and J by 0 bases, with 5 bases of the junction left unmatched. The CDR3 DNA follows: TGTGCCATCAGTGAGTCCAAGACAGGGGCCAGCACAGATACGCAGTATTTT. Translating it yields CAISESKTGASTDTQYF.

To note about this clone: This specimen includes other DNA sequences encoding the same CDR3. This chain uses TRBV4-3 with TRBJ1-6, with a possible D match to TRBD1 (5 bases). Germline CDR1 and CDR2: LGHNA and YSLEER. This CDR3 is built from 15 residues. V gave up 5 bases and J gave up 10 bases, with 18 bases separating them. DNA of the CDR3: TGCGCCAGCAGCACAGATCGGCAGGGCTTCTCACCCCTCCACTTT. Protein sequence: CASSTDRQGFSPLHF.

The CDR3: CASSDYGETQYF. CDR3 DNA sequence: TGTGCCAGCAGCGACTATGGAGAGACCCAGTACTTC. The rearrangement joins TRBV27 to TRBJ2-5; TRBD2 might be the D (5 bases). The V end lost 6 bases, the J end lost 4 bases, and 9 bases lay between the germline ends. The germline CDR1 and CDR2 sequences are MNHEY and SMNVEV (reference sequence). This CDR3 region has 12 residues.

Only a few counts were recorded for this clone. The chain is built from TRBV5-1 and TRBJ1-1; the D is unclear. This CDR3 has 14 residues. Trimming pared 1 base from V and 1 base from J, leaving 8 bases between. Germline V gene lookup returns CDR1 SGHRS and CDR2 YFSETQ. The DNA of the CDR3 is TGCGCCAGCAGCTTGCGTCCAGAGAACACTGAAGCTTTCTTT. Amino acid sequence: CASSLRPENTEAFF.

The chain combines TRBV10-1 with TRBJ1-2; TRBD1 agrees at 10 bases. CDR3 length equals 14 residues. Per the germline V gene, CDR1 is WNHNN and CDR2 is SYGVQD (reference sequence). Losses at the gene ends were 6 bases for V and 6 bases for J; bases not matched to a gene: 7. The CDR3: CASRTTGGENGYTF. CDR3 DNA sequence: TGCGCCAGCAGGACGACAGGGGGCGAAAATGGCTACACCTTC.

This chain joins TRBV2 and TRBJ2-2; 7 nucleotides align to TRBD2. The germline gives CDR1 SNHLY, CDR2 FYNNEI. This CDR3 has 13 residues. V was clipped by 3 bases and J by 9 bases; unmatched bases: 4. In nucleotides, the CDR3 is TGTGCCAGCAGTGAGGGACTATCTAGGGAGCTGTTTTTT. It encodes CASSEGLSRELFF.

Here the CDR3 reads CASSQEAAPVSNEQFF. The CDR3 region has the DNA TGCGCCAGCAGCCAAGAGGCGGCACCCGTCTCTAATGAGCAGTTCTTC. The J gene is TRBJ2-1, the V gene TRBV4-1, with D hard to call. The CDR3 runs to 16 residues. V lost 0 bases to trimming and J lost 7 bases, with 16 bases between them. Germline CDR1 is MGHRA and CDR2 is YSYEKL.

CDR3 nucleotides: TGCGCCAGCAGCCAGCCCGACAGTACCTATGGCTACACCTTC. Protein product: CASSQPDSTYGYTF. This sequence joins TRBV4-1 and TRBJ1-2; a possible D gene is TRBD1 (5 bases). Trimming cost V 3 bases and J 4 bases, with 12 bases left between them. The germline CDR1 and CDR2 sequences are MGHRA and YSYEKL. This CDR3 is 14 amino acids long.

This clone was observed a handful of times. This chain uses TRBV9 with TRBJ2-1; no clear D gene. The germline V and J ends were trimmed by 3 bases and 6 bases, with 4 bases remaining between them. The CDR3 length is 11 residues. Germline CDR1 is SGDLS and CDR2 is YYNGEE. CDR3 sequence: CASSAGNEQFF. The CDR3, as DNA: TGTGCCAGCAGCGCCGGCAATGAGCAGTTCTTC.

The chain joins TRBV30 to TRBJ1-1, with D possibly matching TRBD1 (6 bases). The CDR3 length is 12 residues. V lost 3 bases, J lost 4 bases, and 9 bases lay in between. Germline V lookup: CDR1 GTSNPN, CDR2 SVGIG (reference sequence). The CDR3 DNA reads as TGTGCCTGGAGGGGGGCGCTCACTGAAGCTTTCTTT. It specifies CAWRGALTEAFF.

In this sample, this clone turned up a few times. The chain recombines TRBV6-6 with TRBJ1-5; TRBD1 aligns across 9 bases. V shed 5 bases, J shed 5 bases, and the junction held 4 bases outside the gene matches. The CDR3 sequence is 14 residues long. Germline CDR1 and CDR2: MNHNY and SVGAGI (reference sequence). The CDR3 spells CASSQGTGYQPQHF. The CDR3 DNA sequence: TGTGCCAGCAGTCAAGGGACAGGGTATCAGCCCCAGCATTTT.

This rearrangement joins TRBV7-8 to TRBJ1-5; D remains unclear. CDR1 and CDR2 from the germline V gene are SGHVS and FQNEAQ. With 4 bases removed from V and 0 bases from J, the gap between germline ends came to 13 bases. The CDR3 length is 16 residues. The chain's CDR3 is CASSSIAHYSNQPQHF. The CDR3 coding sequence is TGTGCCAGCAGCTCCATAGCCCATTATAGCAATCAGCCCCAGCATTTT. Full variable domain (missing parts from reference TRBV7-8 and TRBJ1-5): GAGVSQSPRYKVAKRGQDVALRCDPISGHVSLFWYQQALGQGPEFLTYFQNEAQLDKSGLPSDRFFAERPEGSVSTLKIQRTQQEDSAVYLCASSSIAHYSNQPQHFGDGTRLSIL.

The chain links TRBV9 to TRBJ2-3, with a tentative D call TRBD2 (6 bases). The length of the CDR3 is 13 residues. The germline gives CDR1 SGDLS, CDR2 YYNGEE. Between the trimmed V and J ends, which lost 3 bases and 7 bases, there was a span of 12 bases. CDR3 amino acids: CASSARRGNTQYF. The DNA for the CDR3 is TGTGCCAGCAGCGCGCGGCGGGGTAATACGCAGTATTTT.

V is TRBV19 and J is TRBJ1-5; the match to TRBD1 covers 7 bases. From germline, CDR1 is LNHDA and CDR2 SQIVND (reference sequence). With V trimmed by 9 bases and J by 4 bases, 9 bases remained unmatched. CDR3 size: 14 residues. CDR3: CASAMGQPNQPQHF. The CDR3 DNA is TGTGCCAGCGCGATGGGACAGCCTAATCAGCCCCAGCATTTT.

The table lists this clone with a count of one. The genes are TRBV4-3 and TRBJ1-2, with TRBD1 as a possible D gene (6 bases). There are 15 residues in the CDR3. Per germline, CDR1 LGHNA and CDR2 YSLEER. Trimming stripped 0 bases from V and 2 bases from J, with 10 bases between. The CDR3 DNA sequence: TGCGCCAGCAGCCAAGATTTAGGACAGAACTATGGCTACACCTTC. Translated, it gives CASSQDLGQNYGYTF.

The V call is TRBV14, the J call TRBJ2-1; D not certain. This CDR3 region has 12 residues. V was clipped by 2 bases and J by 10 bases, with 9 bases between them. The V gene's germline CDR1 is SGHDN and CDR2 FVKESK. The CDR3 nucleotides read TGTGCCAGCAGCCAATTAGCCGTCGAGCAGTTCTTC. This codes for CASSQLAVEQFF.

The chain carries TRBV19 and TRBJ2-5; TRBD1 matches at 8 bases. Per the germline V gene, CDR1 is LNHDA and CDR2 is SQIVND (reference sequence). The trim removed 5 bases at V and 5 bases at J, leaving 16 bases unmatched. The CDR3 contains 17 residues. The CDR3 DNA follows: TGTGCCAGTAGTCAGACCGGGACAGGCCTTTTCCGGGAGACCCAGTACTTC. Amino acid sequence: CASSQTGTGLFRETQYF.

The chain joins TRBV6-5 to TRBJ1-1, with no clear D. CDR3 length: 15 residues. CDR1 and CDR2 from the germline V gene are MNHEY and SVGAGI. V was shortened by 0 bases and J by 5 bases, with 13 bases between the two germline ends. As DNA, the CDR3 is TGTGCCAGCAGTTACTCGATTCGCCGAGTAACTGAAGCTTTCTTT. Encoded protein: CASSYSIRRVTEAFF.